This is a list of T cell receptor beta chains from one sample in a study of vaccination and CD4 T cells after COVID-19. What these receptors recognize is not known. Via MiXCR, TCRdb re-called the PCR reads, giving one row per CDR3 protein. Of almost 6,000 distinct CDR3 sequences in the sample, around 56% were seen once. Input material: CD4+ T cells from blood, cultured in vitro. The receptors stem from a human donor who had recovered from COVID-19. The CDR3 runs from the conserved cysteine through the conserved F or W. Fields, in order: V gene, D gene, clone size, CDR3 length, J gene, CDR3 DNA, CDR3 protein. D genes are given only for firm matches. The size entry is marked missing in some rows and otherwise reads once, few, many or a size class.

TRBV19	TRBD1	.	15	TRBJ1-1	TGTGCCAGTATAGGGACAGGGCTGCCGAACACTGAAGCTTTCTTT	CASIGTGLPNTEAFF
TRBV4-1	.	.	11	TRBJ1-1	TGCGCCAGCAGCCGGGACACTGAAGCTTTCTTT	CASSRDTEAFF
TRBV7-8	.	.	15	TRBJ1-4	TGTGCCAGCAGCAACTGGGAACAGGGTGGTGAAAAACTGTTTTTT	CASSNWEQGGEKLFF
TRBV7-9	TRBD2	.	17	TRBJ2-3	TGTGCCAGCAGCTTAGGGACTAGCGGGGGGGCGGCAGATACGCAGTATTTT	CASSLGTSGGAADTQYF
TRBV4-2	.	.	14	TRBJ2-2	TGTGCCAGCAGCCAAGGGACCGATACCGGGGAGCTGTTTTTT	CASSQGTDTGELFF
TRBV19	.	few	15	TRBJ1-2	TGTGCCAGTAGTCCGACAGGCCACTCTAACTATGGCTACACCTTC	CASSPTGHSNYGYTF
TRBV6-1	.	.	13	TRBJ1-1	TGTGCCAGCAGGGAACGGACTCAGACTGAAGCTTTCTTT	CASRERTQTEAFF
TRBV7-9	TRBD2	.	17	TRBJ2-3	TGTGCCAGCAGTTCAGCGGGGGCTAGCCGCCCCACAGATACGCAGTATTTT	CASSSAGASRPTDTQYF
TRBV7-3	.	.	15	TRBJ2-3	TGTGCCAGCAGCTTAACGGGGAAGGGGACAGATACGCAGTATTTT	CASSLTGKGTDTQYF
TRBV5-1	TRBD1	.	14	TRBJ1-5	TGCGCCAGCAGCTTTACAGGGGACGACCAGCCCCAGCATTTT	CASSFTGDDQPQHF
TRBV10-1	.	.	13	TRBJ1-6	TGCGCCAGCAGCTCGGACATACAGTCACCCCTCCACTTT	CASSSDIQSPLHF
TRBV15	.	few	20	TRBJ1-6	TGTGCCACCAGCAGACGCCAAACCCTTCCTGACGGAATATATAATTCACCCCTCCACTTT	CATSRRQTLPDGIYNSPLHF
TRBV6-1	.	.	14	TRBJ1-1	TGTGCCAGCAGTGATACAGGGCTGAACACTGAAGCTTTCTTT	CASSDTGLNTEAFF
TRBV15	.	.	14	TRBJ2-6	TGTGCCACCAGCAGCCCGTCTGGGGCCAACGTCCTGACTTTC	CATSSPSGANVLTF
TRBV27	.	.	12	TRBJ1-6	TGTGCCAGCAGTCTGTATAATTCACCCCTCCACTTT	CASSLYNSPLHF
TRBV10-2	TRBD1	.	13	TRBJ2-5	TGCGCCAGCAAGGGACAGACTGAAGAGACCCAGTACTTC	CASKGQTEETQYF
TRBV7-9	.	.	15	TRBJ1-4	TGTGCCAGCAGCCCCCATCTCGGCGGGATTGAAAAACTGTTTTTT	CASSPHLGGIEKLFF
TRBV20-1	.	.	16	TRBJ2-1	TGCAGTGCTAGTGGTGGATCGGGGGATTCCTACAATGAGCAGTTCTTC	CSASGGSGDSYNEQFF
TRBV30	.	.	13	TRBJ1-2	TGTGCCTGGCGGGCCCTGAGGGAGCTTGGCTACACCTTC	CAWRALRELGYTF
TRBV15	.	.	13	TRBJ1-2	TGTGCCACCAGCAGAGATGCATTTCTTGGCTACACCTTC	CATSRDAFLGYTF
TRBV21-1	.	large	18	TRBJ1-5	TGTGCCAGCAGCAAGGCTAGACAGATTATCTATAGCAATCAGCCCCAGCATTTT	CASSKARQIIYSNQPQHF
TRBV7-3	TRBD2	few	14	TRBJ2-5	TGTGCCAGCAGCTCGGGACTAGCGGGAGAGACCCAGTACTTC	CASSSGLAGETQYF
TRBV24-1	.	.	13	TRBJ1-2	TGTGCCACCAGTTCGGCAGCTTGGGGTGGCTACACCTTC	CATSSAAWGGYTF
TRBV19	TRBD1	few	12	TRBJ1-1	TGTGCCAGTACTACGGGGACAGGGAAAGCTTTCTTT	CASTTGTGKAFF
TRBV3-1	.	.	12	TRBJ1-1	TGTGCCAGCAGCCCTCGTCAGGCTGAAGCTTTCTTT	CASSPRQAEAFF
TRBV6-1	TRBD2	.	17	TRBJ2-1	TGTGCCAGCAGTACTCCGACTAGCGGGGGGGCTAGGAATGAGCAGTTCTTC	CASSTPTSGGARNEQFF
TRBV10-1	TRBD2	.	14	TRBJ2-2	TGCGCCAGCAGTAGTAGCGGGGGGGCCGGGGAGCTGTTTTTT	CASSSSGGAGELFF
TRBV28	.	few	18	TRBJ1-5	TGTGCCAGCAGTGGTGCCCCCCTCTTGGCGGATAGCAATCAGCCCCAGCATTTT	CASSGAPLLADSNQPQHF
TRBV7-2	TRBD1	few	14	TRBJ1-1	TGTGCCAGCAGTCAAACAGGGGTGAGGACTGAAGCTTTCTTT	CASSQTGVRTEAFF
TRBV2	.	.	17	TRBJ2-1	TGTGCGATAAGGGGGGGGACCGGGACAGGATTTTACAATGAGCAGTTCTTC	CAIRGGTGTGFYNEQFF
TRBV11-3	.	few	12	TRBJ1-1	TGTGCCAGCAGCTATTCCGGGACAGAAGCTTTCTTT	CASSYSGTEAFF
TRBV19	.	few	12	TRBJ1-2	TGTGCCAGTACGGTACAGGGAGGCGGCTACACCTTC	CASTVQGGGYTF
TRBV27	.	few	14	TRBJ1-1	TGTGCCAGCAGTTTCGGCGACCAGAACACTGAAGCTTTCTTT	CASSFGDQNTEAFF
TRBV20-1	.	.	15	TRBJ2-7	TGCAGTGCTAGGGTGAACGGACAGCCGACCTACGAGCAGTACTTC	CSARVNGQPTYEQYF
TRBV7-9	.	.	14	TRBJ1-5	TGTGCCAGCAGCAGGGACATTAGCAATCAGCCCCAGCATTTT	CASSRDISNQPQHF
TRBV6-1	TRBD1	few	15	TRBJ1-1	TGTGCCAGCAGTGCTAGACAGGGTATGAACACTGAAGCTTTCTTT	CASSARQGMNTEAFF
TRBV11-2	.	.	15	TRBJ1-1	TGTGCCAGCAGCACCAGAAGGGAGACGAACACTGAAGCTTTCTTT	CASSTRRETNTEAFF
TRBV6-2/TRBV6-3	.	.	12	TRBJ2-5	TGTGCCAGCAGTAATCACGACAGGTCTCAGTACTTC	CASSNHDRSQYF
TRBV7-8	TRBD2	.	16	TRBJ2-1	TGTGCCAGCAGCTTAGAACCGGGACTAGGGGGGAATGAGCAGTTCTTC	CASSLEPGLGGNEQFF
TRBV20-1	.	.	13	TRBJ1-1	TGCAGTGCTGTAACGGGGTTCGACACTGAAGCTTTCTTT	CSAVTGFDTEAFF
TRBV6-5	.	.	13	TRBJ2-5	TGTGCCAGCAGATACGGGGGCGGAGAGACCCAGTACTTC	CASRYGGGETQYF
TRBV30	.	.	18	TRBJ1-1	TGTGCCTGGAGTCCCTTCAATTACACCGGGACATCGAACACTGAAGCTTTCTTT	CAWSPFNYTGTSNTEAFF
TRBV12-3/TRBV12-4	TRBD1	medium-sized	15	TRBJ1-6	TGTGCCAGCAGTTTCGGACAGGGGATCCATTCACCCCTCCACTTT	CASSFGQGIHSPLHF
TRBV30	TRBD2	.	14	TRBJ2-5	TGTGCCGAGGGACTAGCGGGGGTAGCGGAGACCCAGTACTTC	CAEGLAGVAETQYF
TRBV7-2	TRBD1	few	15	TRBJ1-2	TGTGCCAGCGAAAGAAGGGACAGCTACCAGAATGGCTACACCTTC	CASERRDSYQNGYTF
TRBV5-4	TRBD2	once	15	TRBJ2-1	TGTGCCAGCAGCTTGCTCGGGGGGGAGGGCAATGAGCAGTTCTTC	CASSLLGGEGNEQFF